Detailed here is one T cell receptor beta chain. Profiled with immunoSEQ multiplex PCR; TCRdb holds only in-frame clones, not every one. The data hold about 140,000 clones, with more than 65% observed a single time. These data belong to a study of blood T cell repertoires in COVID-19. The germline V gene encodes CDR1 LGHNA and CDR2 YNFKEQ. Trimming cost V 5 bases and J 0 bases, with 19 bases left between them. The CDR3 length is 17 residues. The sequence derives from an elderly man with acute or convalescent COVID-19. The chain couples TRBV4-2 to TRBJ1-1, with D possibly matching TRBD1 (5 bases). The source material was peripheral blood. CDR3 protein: CASSARSAGDVNTEAFF. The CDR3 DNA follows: TGTGCCAGCAGCGCTCGAAGCGCGGGGGATGTGAACACTGAAGCTTTCTTT.